The 13 T cell receptor beta chains below all came from one sample that was sequenced in a study of blood T cell repertoires in COVID-19. Profiling relied on immunoSEQ multiplex PCR, and the TCRdb table lists in-frame clones only, not all of them. The repertoire holds about 360,000 clones, with more than 75% as singletons. The sequencing input was peripheral blood. These receptors all stem from a human donor in a cohort sampled during active COVID-19.

This clone was recorded once. The chain employs TRBV18 and TRBJ2-6; possibly TRBD1 for D (6 bases). The CDR3 is 19 amino acids. Trimming shortened V by 2 bases and J by 0 bases, and 17 bases separated the two germline ends. Germline loops: CDR1 KGHSH, CDR2 LQKENI. DNA for the CDR3: TGTGCCAGCTCACCATTCCCCCAGGGGCCCAACTCTGGGGCCAACGTCCTGACTTTC. Translation gives CASSPFPQGPNSGANVLTF. The complete variable domain, with remaining parts taken from reference TRBV18 and TRBJ2-6, reads NAGVMQNPRHLVRRRGQEARLRCSPMKGHSHVYWYRQLPEEGLKFMVYLQKENIIDESGMPKERFSAEFPKEGPSILRIQQVVRGDSAAYFCASSPFPQGPNSGANVLTFGAGSRLTVL.

With respect to this clone: Other DNA sequences in the sample encode the same CDR3. The chain combines TRBV7-3 with TRBJ1-2; the match to TRBD1 covers 8 bases. The CDR3 is 14 residues long. CDR1 is SGHTA and CDR2 is FQGTGA in the germline V gene. With 6 bases clipped from V and 5 bases from J, the junction kept 8 bases outside the gene matches. In DNA, the CDR3 is TGTGCCAGCAGTTCCGGACAGGGCGGATATGGCTACACCTTC. This encodes CASSSGQGGYGYTF.

The chain uses TRBV7-3 and TRBJ2-1; 10 bases align to TRBD2. Germline CDR1 and CDR2: SGHTA and FQGTGA. J lost 5 bases, V lost 5 bases, and 6 bases had no gene match. The CDR3 is 15 residues long. CDR3 nucleotides: TGTGCCAGCAGCCCCCGGCTAGCGGGAGACAATGAGCAGTTCTTC. Its translation is CASSPRLAGDNEQFF.

The chain couples TRBV19 to TRBJ2-5, with D possibly TRBD1 on 5 matching bases. The germline gives CDR1 LNHDA, CDR2 SQIVND (reference sequence). The CDR3 is 14 residues long. V was pared by 4 bases and J by 5 bases, with 14 bases between. CDR3 sequence: CASSNEWKGETQYF. The CDR3 coding sequence is TGTGCCAGTAGTAATGAGTGGAAGGGGGAGACCCAGTACTTC.

The J gene is TRBJ2-7, the V gene TRBV6-1; unclear D gene. The CDR3 is 16 residues long. The V gene's germline CDR1 is MNHNS and CDR2 SASEGT. Trimming removed 2 bases from V and 0 bases from J, with 14 bases in between. CDR3: CASSEKAAHSSYEQYF. The CDR3 nucleotides are TGTGCCAGCAGTGAAAAGGCAGCCCACAGCTCCTACGAGCAGTACTTC.

The CDR3 loop is CATSRGVQGSGYTF. In DNA form, the CDR3 reads TGTGCCACCAGCAGAGGGGTTCAGGGCAGCGGCTACACCTTC. The chain is built from TRBV15 and TRBJ1-2; a possible D gene is TRBD1 (5 bases). This CDR3 spans 14 amino acids. Trimming stripped 1 base from V and 8 bases from J, with 14 bases between. The germline V gene has CDR1 LNHNV and CDR2 YYDKDF (reference sequence).

This chain connects TRBV6-5 to TRBJ2-3; 9 bases are shared with TRBD2. The CDR3 runs 15 residues. In germline, CDR1 is MNHEY, CDR2 SVGAGI. The V gene end was trimmed by 4 bases and the J gene end by 3 bases; junction bases not matched to a gene: 5. CDR3 in amino acids: CASSSSGVTTDTQYF. CDR3 coding DNA: TGTGCCAGCAGTTCTAGCGGGGTTACTACAGATACGCAGTATTTT.

This rearrangement joins TRBV7-9 to TRBJ2-1; D not certain. V gave up 2 bases and J gave up 6 bases, with 5 bases separating them. The CDR3 is made up of 12 amino acids. Germline CDR1 and CDR2: SEHNR and FQNEAQ (reference sequence). The CDR3 DNA reads as TGTGCCAGCAGCTTAAACATCAATGAGCAGTTCTTC. Translating it yields CASSLNINEQFF.

CDR3 amino acids: CASRKQGMNTEAFF. The CDR3 coding sequence is TGCGCCAGCAGAAAACAGGGGATGAACACTGAAGCTTTCTTT. The chain is built from TRBV10-2 and TRBJ1-1, with 7 bases identical to TRBD1. V shed 6 bases, J shed 0 bases, and the junction held 4 bases outside the gene matches. The CDR3 runs to 14 residues. The germline CDR1 and CDR2 sequences are WSHSY and SAAADI.

V is TRBV15 and J is TRBJ1-3; D remains ambiguous. Germline V lookup: CDR1 LNHNV, CDR2 YYDKDF (reference sequence). V lost 5 bases and J lost 2, with 7 bases in between. The CDR3 has 13 residues. As DNA, the CDR3 is TGTGCCACCAGCGTGGGCCCTGGAAACACCATATATTTT. It specifies CATSVGPGNTIYF.

This clone was counted ten times or more. The rearrangement uses TRBV3-1 (or the pseudogene TRBV3-2) and TRBJ2-2, with D unclear. The germline gives CDR1 LGHDT, CDR2 YNNKEL (reference sequence). The CDR3 is made up of 17 amino acids. V lost 0 bases and J lost 4, with 15 bases in between. CDR3 protein: CASSQDSVGSGTGELFF. As DNA, the CDR3 is TGTGCCAGCAGCCAAGATTCGGTCGGTTCCGGCACCGGGGAGCTGTTTTTT.

V usage is TRBV18 and J usage is TRBJ1-1; D ambiguous. Trimming removed 0 bases from V and 0 bases from J, with 5 bases in between. The CDR3 has 14 residues. Germline lookup yields CDR1 KGHSH and CDR2 LQKENI. The CDR3, as DNA: TGTGCCAGCTCACCACCACAGCTGAACACTGAAGCTTTCTTT. It yields the protein CASSPPQLNTEAFF.

V and J are TRBV6-5 and TRBJ2-3; TRBD1 is a possible D gene (5 bases). Germline V gives CDR1 MNHEY, CDR2 SVGAGI. This CDR3 contains 12 residues. The V and J ends lost 2 bases and 10 bases respectively, with 10 bases between them. CDR3 DNA: TGTGCCAGCAGTTACCCAAAGGGGCCGCAGTATTTT. This translates into CASSYPKGPQYF.